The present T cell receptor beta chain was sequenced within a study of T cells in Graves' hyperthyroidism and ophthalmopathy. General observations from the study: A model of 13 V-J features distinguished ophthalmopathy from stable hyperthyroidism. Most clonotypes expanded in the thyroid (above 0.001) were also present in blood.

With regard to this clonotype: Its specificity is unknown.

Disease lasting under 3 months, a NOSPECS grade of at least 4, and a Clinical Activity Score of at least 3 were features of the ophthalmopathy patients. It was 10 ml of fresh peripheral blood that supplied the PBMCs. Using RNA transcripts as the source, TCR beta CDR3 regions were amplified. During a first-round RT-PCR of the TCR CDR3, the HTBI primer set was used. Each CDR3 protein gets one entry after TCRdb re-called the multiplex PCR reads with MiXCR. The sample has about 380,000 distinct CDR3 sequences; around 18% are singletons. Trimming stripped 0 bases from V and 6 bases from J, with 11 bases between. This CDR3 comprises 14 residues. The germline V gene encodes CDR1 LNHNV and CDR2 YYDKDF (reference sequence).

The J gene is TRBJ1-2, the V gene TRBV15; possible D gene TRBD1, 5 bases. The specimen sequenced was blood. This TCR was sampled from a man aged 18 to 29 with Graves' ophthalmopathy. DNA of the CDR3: TGTGCCACCAGCAGAGATGCGGGGGGGAATGGCTACACCTTC. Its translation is CATSRDAGGNGYTF. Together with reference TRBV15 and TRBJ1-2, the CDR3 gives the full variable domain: DAMVIQNPRYQVTQFGKPVTLSCSQTLNHNVMYWYQQKSSQAPKLLFHYYDKDFNNEADTPDNFQSRRPNTSFCFLDIRSPGLGDTAMYLCATSRDAGGNGYTFGSGTRLTVV.